The 4 T cell receptor beta chains reported below all come from one sample, sequenced in a study of glioma-infiltrating T cells after dendritic cell vaccination (dated by TCRdb to the mid-2010s). The library was made by the immunoSEQ multiplex PCR assay. This is the immuneACCESS table as TCRdb keeps it, with only in-frame sequences that have V and J called. A part of the clones is gone; compared with another copy, unresolved V genes explain less than half, and the rest is unexplained. For this sample there are 60,000 or so clones; around nine tenths appear just once. Approximately 10% of the sample lies in the top ten. The sample's time point label, in plain terms: after dendritic cell vaccination, including at tumor progression/relapse. Sequenced here: blood, sampled after dendritic cell vaccination. Every receptor here comes from a human donor with glioblastoma.

The rearrangement uses TRBV18 and TRBJ2-2; D may be TRBD2 (7 bases). The V gene lost 2 bases and the J gene lost 4 bases, with 17 bases spanning the gap. Germline loops: CDR1 KGHSH, CDR2 LQKENI. This CDR3 comprises 17 residues. The CDR3 loop is CASSPTRGGTSTGELFF. The CDR3 DNA is TGTGCCAGCTCACCAACCAGGGGAGGGACCAGCACCGGGGAGCTGTTTTTT.

This chain connects TRBV5-1 to TRBJ2-6; D call uncertain. Per the germline V gene, CDR1 is SGHRS and CDR2 is YFSETQ. CDR3 length: 14 amino acids. The germline V and J ends were trimmed by 0 bases and 2 bases, with 3 bases remaining between them. The CDR3 coding sequence is TGCGCCAGCAGCTTGGAGCCTGGGGCCAACGTCCTGACTTTC. This sequence encodes CASSLEPGANVLTF.

The genes are TRBV7-2 and TRBJ1-2; 7 bases align to TRBD1. The germline gives CDR1 SGHTA, CDR2 FQGNSA. This CDR3 has 16 residues. Unmatched junction bases numbered 18, after V lost 10 bases and J lost 4 bases. CDR3 protein: CATFRFQGRGPYGYTF. The CDR3 bases are TGTGCCACCTTCAGATTTCAGGGTAGGGGGCCCTATGGCTACACCTTC.

This sequence joins TRBV7-9 and TRBJ2-1; a weak D match, TRBD1 (6 bases). Trimming stripped 0 bases from V and 9 bases from J, with 12 bases between. Germline assignment: CDR1 SEHNR and CDR2 FQNEAQ (reference sequence). The CDR3 sequence is 14 residues long. The CDR3 DNA sequence: TGTGCCAGCAGCTTAGCTTCGATGGGGGCTGAGCAGTTCTTC. Protein product: CASSLASMGAEQFF.